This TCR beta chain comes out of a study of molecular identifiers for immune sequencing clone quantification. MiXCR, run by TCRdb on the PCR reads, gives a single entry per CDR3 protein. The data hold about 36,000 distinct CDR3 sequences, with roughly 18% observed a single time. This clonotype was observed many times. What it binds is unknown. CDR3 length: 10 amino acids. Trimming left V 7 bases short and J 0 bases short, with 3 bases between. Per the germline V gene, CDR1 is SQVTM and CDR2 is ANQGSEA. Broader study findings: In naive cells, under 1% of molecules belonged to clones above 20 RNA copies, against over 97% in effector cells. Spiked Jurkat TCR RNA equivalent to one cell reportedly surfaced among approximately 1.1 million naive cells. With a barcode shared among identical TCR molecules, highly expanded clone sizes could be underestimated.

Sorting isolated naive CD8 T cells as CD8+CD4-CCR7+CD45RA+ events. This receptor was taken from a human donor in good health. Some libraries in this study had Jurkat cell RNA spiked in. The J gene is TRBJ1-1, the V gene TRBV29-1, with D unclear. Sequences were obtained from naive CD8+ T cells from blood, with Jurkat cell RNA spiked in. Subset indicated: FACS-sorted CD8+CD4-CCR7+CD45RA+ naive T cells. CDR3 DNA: TGCAGCGGGTTGAACACTGAAGCTTTCTTT. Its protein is CSGLNTEAFF.